Here is one TCR beta chain with its context. These data originate in a study of blood T cell repertoires in COVID-19. Study background: The cDNA or gDNA used as material had been derived from T cells, B-cell-depleted T cells, or PBMCs.

Data came from immunoSEQ multiplex PCR; TCRdb stores just in-frame clones and leaves some out. The sample comprises approximately 140,000 clones, 80% of which are singletons, and about an eighth rests with the top ten. The CDR3 runs to 14 residues. CDR1 is SEHNR and CDR2 is FQNEAQ in the germline V gene (reference sequence). V shed 6 bases and J shed 2 bases, with 11 bases lying between them. Sequencing input: peripheral blood. V is TRBV7-9 and J is TRBJ1-5; tentatively, D is TRBD1 (6 bases). The source is a man in his 60s with active or convalescent COVID-19. The CDR3 sequence: CASRQGNGNQPQHF. DNA of the CDR3: TGTGCCAGCAGACAGGGTAACGGCAATCAGCCCCAGCATTTT.